This T cell receptor (beta chain) was captured in a study of T cell responses to AZD1222 COVID-19 vaccine. Study-level information: Doses given second, at about 4 or about 12 weeks, were pooled.

Clones were read by immunoSEQ multiplex PCR, and TCRdb kept only the in-frame ones, dropping some. The sample has approximately 82,000 clones; approximately 90% are singletons. V was cut by 0 bases and J by 7 bases, with 12 bases left in between. The CDR3 runs to 14 residues. CDR1 SGHAT and CDR2 FQNNGV come from the germline V gene. Study results and caveats: It should be noted that donors were predominantly white British and more often female, and clonal diversity was possibly underestimated. Reportedly, nearly half the spike-specific TCRs target unmutated variant regions.

A note on this clone: The antigen remains unidentified.

The receptor was isolated from an adult in good health. The sequencing used peripheral blood, collected on day 0 of AZD1222 vaccination. This rearrangement joins TRBV11-2 to TRBJ1-1; D call uncertain. This CDR3 is CASSLEMAGGEAFF. CDR3 coding DNA: TGTGCCAGCAGCTTAGAAATGGCAGGAGGTGAAGCTTTCTTT.